This passage covers 23 T cell receptor beta chains from one sample sequenced in a study of blood T cells in healthy people across ages. Together with a sample-barcoded 5' primer, a J-beta primer mix was included in a second PCR lasting about 7 to 12 cycles. MiXCR, applied by TCRdb to the 5' RACE reads, yields one record per CDR3 protein. The sample includes about 620,000 distinct CDR3 sequences, 20% to 25% of them seen just once. Sequenced input: blood. These receptors all stem from a man between 65 and 85 years old in good health.

The rearrangement links TRBV6-5 to TRBJ2-1, with TRBD2 identical over 8 bases. CDR3 length equals 15 residues. The trim removed 4 bases at V and 5 bases at J, leaving 7 bases unmatched. Germline assignment: CDR1 MNHEY and CDR2 SVGAGI. This CDR3 is CASSFAGGVDNEQFF. CDR3 DNA: TGTGCCAGCAGTTTCGCGGGAGGCGTCGACAATGAGCAGTTCTTC.

The sample holds many counts of this clonotype. The chain joins TRBV20-1 to TRBJ2-3, with D perhaps TRBD2 (5 bases). Looked up from germline, CDR1 is DFQATT and CDR2 is SNEGSKA (reference sequence). Trimming stripped 2 bases from V and 3 bases from J, with 18 bases between. The CDR3 runs to 16 residues. Here the CDR3 reads CSARRLDSSSTDTQYF. The CDR3, as DNA: TGCAGTGCTAGAAGGCTGGACTCTTCCTCGACAGATACGCAGTATTTT.

This clonotype was recorded at least ten times. In nucleotides, the CDR3 is TGTGCCAGCAGATTATCGGGCCCCTCCTACGAGCAGTACTTC. It translates to CASRLSGPSYEQYF. The chain is built from TRBV7-9 and TRBJ2-7; D is unresolved. V was trimmed by 6 bases and J by 0 bases, leaving 12 bases between them. Germline V CDR1 and CDR2: SEHNR, FQNEAQ (reference sequence). The CDR3 contains 14 residues. The full variable domain, in which reference TRBV7-9 and TRBJ2-7 provide the parts outside the CDR3, is DTGVSQNPRHKITKRGQNVTFRCDPISEHNRLYWYRQTLGQGPEFLTYFQNEAQLEKSRLLSDRFSAERPKGSFSTLEIQRTEQGDSAMYLCASRLSGPSYEQYFGPGTRLTVT.

The rearrangement joins TRBV2 to TRBJ2-7; TRBD2 might be the D (5 bases). Germline assignment: CDR1 SNHLY and CDR2 FYNNEI. The CDR3 loop spans 13 amino acids. Trimming took off 6 bases at V and 6 bases at J, with 15 bases between the two ends. This chain's CDR3 is CASREELVGEQYF. Here the CDR3 DNA reads TGTGCCAGCAGGGAGGAACTAGTCGGCGAGCAGTACTTC.

V gene TRBV11-2 combines with J gene TRBJ2-1, with D perhaps matching TRBD2 (6 bases). Germline V gene lookup returns CDR1 SGHAT and CDR2 FQNNGV. The CDR3 is 13 amino acids. Trimming removed 1 base at V and 9 bases at J, with 10 bases between. The CDR3 region is CASSLAGVSEQFF. The CDR3, as DNA: TGTGCCAGCAGCTTAGCGGGAGTTAGTGAGCAGTTCTTC.

The V call is TRBV29-1, the J call TRBJ1-5; 10 nucleotides agree with TRBD1. Per germline, CDR1 SQVTM and CDR2 ANQGSEA. The V and J ends lost 5 bases and 7 bases, in that order; junction bases with no gene match: 8. The CDR3 extends over 14 amino acids. The CDR3 region has the DNA TGCAGCGTTCGGGACAGGGGATCGGGACAGCCCCAGCATTTT. Translating it yields CSVRDRGSGQPQHF.

This sequence joins TRBV7-3 and TRBJ2-1; D is possibly TRBD2 (5 bases). The V gene's germline CDR1 is SGHTA and CDR2 FQGTGA. Trimming left V 5 bases short and J 4 bases short, with 15 bases between. The CDR3 is 15 amino acids. CDR3 amino acids: CASSPGGTGYNEQFF. The CDR3 DNA reads TGTGCCAGCAGCCCAGGAGGCACCGGGTACAATGAGCAGTTCTTC.

Only a few counts were recorded for this clonotype. The rearrangement uses TRBV9 and TRBJ2-1, with 7 positions matching TRBD1. In germline, CDR1 is SGDLS, CDR2 YYNGEE. V lost 0 bases, J lost 4 bases, and 7 bases stayed unmatched. This CDR3 contains 16 residues. The CDR3 loop reads CASSVGLGQEYNEQFF. The DNA for the CDR3 is TGTGCCAGCAGCGTAGGACTCGGACAGGAATACAATGAGCAGTTCTTC.

This clonotype was detected a few times. The V call is TRBV27, the J call TRBJ2-7, with D hard to call. Per germline, CDR1 MNHEY and CDR2 SMNVEV (reference sequence). The CDR3 spans 14 residues. V dropped 7 bases and J dropped 0 bases, with 13 bases sitting between them. The CDR3 region has the DNA TGTGCCAGCAAAGCTAGACAAAACTCCTACGAGCAGTACTTC. It translates to CASKARQNSYEQYF.

V is TRBV3-1 and J is TRBJ2-5; 10 positions agree with TRBD2. Matching the DNA end better, TRBJ2-7 makes the J call doubtful. The CDR3 covers 16 residues. CDR1 is LGHDT and CDR2 is YNNKEL in the germline V gene (reference sequence). DNA for the CDR3: TGTGCCAGCAGCCCAAACCGAGCGGGAGGGCCCTACGAGCAGTACTTC. It is translated as CASSPNRAGGPYEQYF.

The chain combines TRBV2 with TRBJ2-7; D ambiguous. The CDR3 length is 10 residues. Trimming removed 8 bases from V and 6 bases from J, with 8 bases in between. Per the germline V gene, CDR1 is SNHLY and CDR2 is FYNNEI. CDR3 protein: CASLGGEQYF. CDR3 bases: TGTGCCAGCCTGGGCGGCGAGCAGTACTTC.

This clonotype came up a few times. The chain couples TRBV12-3 or TRBV12-4 to TRBJ2-7, with D hard to call. The CDR3 length is 13 residues. V was trimmed by 4 bases and J by 6 bases, leaving 13 bases between them. The CDR3 DNA reads TGTGCCAGCAGTTCCGACAAAATCGCCGAGCAGTACTTC. This encodes CASSSDKIAEQYF.

This clonotype appeared a few times. The chain combines TRBV4-2 with TRBJ2-5; 8 bases align to TRBD1. This CDR3 has 16 amino acids. CDR1 and CDR2 (germline): LGHNA, YNFKEQ. The V and J ends lost 1 base and 4 bases, in that order; junction bases with no gene match: 8. The CDR3 sequence is CASSQGGTGRRETQYF. CDR3 coding DNA: TGTGCCAGCAGCCAAGGCGGGACAGGTAGAAGAGAGACCCAGTACTTC.

This chain uses TRBV7-9 with TRBJ2-7; D might be TRBD2 (6 bases). Germline CDR1 is SEHNR and CDR2 is FQNEAQ (reference sequence). CDR3 length: 15 amino acids. Trimming took off 3 bases at V and 1 base at J, with 13 bases between the two ends. CDR3 sequence reads: CASSFLGGASYEQYF. The CDR3 DNA follows: TGTGCCAGCAGCTTTCTGGGCGGGGCGTCCTACGAGCAGTACTTC.

Many counts were recorded for this clonotype. The chain carries TRBV5-1 and TRBJ2-5, with 7 nucleotides matching TRBD2. Germline CDR1 SGHRS, CDR2 YFSETQ. The CDR3 sequence is 15 residues long. Trimming took 2 bases from V and 2 from J; bases not matched to a gene: 6. The CDR3 region has the DNA TGCGCCAGCAGCTTCCCTAGCGGAGGACAAGAGACCCAGTACTTC. It encodes CASSFPSGGQETQYF. Full variable domain (outside the CDR3, taken from reference TRBV5-1 and TRBJ2-5): KAGVTQTPRYLIKTRGQQVTLSCSPISGHRSVSWYQQTPGQGLQFLFEYFSETQRNKGNFPGRFSGRQFSNSRSEMNVSTLELGDSALYLCASSFPSGGQETQYFGPGTRLLVL.

In this sample, this clonotype turned up a few times. J is TRBJ2-7 and V is TRBV20-1, with 8 bases lining up with TRBD2. The CDR3 runs 13 residues. V shed 5 bases, J shed 4 bases, and the junction held 7 bases outside the gene matches. In germline, CDR1 is DFQATT, CDR2 SNEGSKA (reference sequence). CDR3 nucleotide sequence: TGCAGTGCTCCAAGCGGGGGCCTTTACGAGCAGTACTTC. It is translated as CSAPSGGLYEQYF.

The sample holds a few counts of this clonotype. This chain joins TRBV7-2 and TRBJ2-5; D possibly corresponds to TRBD2 (5 bases). Looked up from germline, CDR1 is SGHTA and CDR2 is FQGNSA. V was pared by 2 bases and J by 7 bases, with 17 bases between. The CDR3 totals 15 residues. CDR3: CASSLIRAGGSTQYF. The CDR3 DNA sequence: TGTGCCAGCAGCTTAATCCGAGCCGGCGGGTCGACCCAGTACTTC.

This clonotype has at least ten counts. The CDR3 DNA sequence: TGCAGTGCTAGAGGGCAGTCAGGGGCAACTAATGAAAAACTGTTTTTT. Translated, it gives CSARGQSGATNEKLFF. The rearrangement links TRBV20-1 to TRBJ1-4; D possibly corresponds to TRBD1 (6 bases). The CDR3 has 16 residues. The germline CDR1 and CDR2 sequences are DFQATT and SNEGSKA (reference sequence). Trimming took 1 base from V and 0 from J, leaving 12 bases between them.

This clonotype was seen only a few times. The J gene is TRBJ2-3, the V gene TRBV6-2 or TRBV6-3; tentative D call: TRBD2 (6 bases). This CDR3 comprises 13 residues. The V gene's germline CDR1 is MNHEY and CDR2 SVGEGT. The V end was cut by 4 bases, the J end by 5 bases, with 10 bases between. The CDR3 reads CASSCSGVDTQYF. DNA for the CDR3: TGTGCCAGCAGTTGCTCGGGGGTAGATACGCAGTATTTT.

This chain connects TRBV4-1 to TRBJ1-4, with D maybe TRBD1 (5 bases). V was trimmed by 1 base and J by 3 bases, leaving 9 bases between them. The CDR3 sequence is 15 residues long. Per the germline V gene, CDR1 is MGHRA and CDR2 is YSYEKL. For the CDR3, the DNA is TGCGCCAGCAGCCAAGGGGGGGGATCTAATGAAAAACTGTTTTTT. Its translation is CASSQGGGSNEKLFF.

The chain has TRBV20-1 and TRBJ2-7; D tentatively fits TRBD1 or TRBD2 (5 bases each). The CDR3 runs to 16 residues. V was clipped by 3 bases and J by 0 bases, with 18 bases between them. From germline, CDR1 is DFQATT and CDR2 SNEGSKA (reference sequence). DNA for the CDR3: TGCAGTGCTAGTTTGCTCGGGACGGTGAGCTCCTACGAGCAGTACTTC. Its protein product is CSASLLGTVSSYEQYF.

The V call is TRBV20-1, the J call TRBJ1-1; D possibly corresponds to TRBD1 (5 bases). The V end lost 1 base, the J end lost 1 base, and 7 bases lay between the germline ends. CDR3 length equals 13 residues. Germline V gives CDR1 DFQATT, CDR2 SNEGSKA (reference sequence). The CDR3 DNA sequence: TGCAGTGCTAGAGCAGGGAAGAACACTGAAGCTTTCTTT. This codes for CSARAGKNTEAFF.

There are many counts of this clonotype. V and J are TRBV7-2 and TRBJ1-2; D might be TRBD1 (6 bases). Trimming removed 1 base from V and 4 bases from J, with 7 bases in between. Germline values: CDR1 SGHTA, CDR2 FQGNSA. CDR3 length: 13 residues. CDR3 DNA: TGTGCCAGCAGCTTAGAGGGGGGCTATGGCTACACCTTC. Protein product: CASSLEGGYGYTF. Drawing the rest from reference TRBV7-2 and TRBJ1-2, the complete variable domain is GAGVSQSPSNKVTEKGKDVELRCDPISGHTALYWYRQSLGQGLEFLIYFQGNSAPDKSGLPSDRFSAERTGGSVSTLTIQRTQQEDSAVYLCASSLEGGYGYTFGSGTRLTVV.